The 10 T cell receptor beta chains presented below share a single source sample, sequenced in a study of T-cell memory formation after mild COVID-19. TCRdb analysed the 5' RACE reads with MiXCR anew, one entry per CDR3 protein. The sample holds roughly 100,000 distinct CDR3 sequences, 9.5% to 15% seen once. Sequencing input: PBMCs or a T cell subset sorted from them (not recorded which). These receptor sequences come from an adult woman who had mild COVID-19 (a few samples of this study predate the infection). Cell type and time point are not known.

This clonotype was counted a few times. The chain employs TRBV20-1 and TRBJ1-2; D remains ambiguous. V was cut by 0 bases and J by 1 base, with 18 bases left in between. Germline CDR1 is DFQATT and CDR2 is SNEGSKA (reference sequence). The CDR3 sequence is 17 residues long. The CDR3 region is CSARERLATAYNYGYTF. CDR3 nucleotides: TGCAGTGCTAGAGAAAGACTGGCAACAGCTTATAACTATGGCTACACCTTC.

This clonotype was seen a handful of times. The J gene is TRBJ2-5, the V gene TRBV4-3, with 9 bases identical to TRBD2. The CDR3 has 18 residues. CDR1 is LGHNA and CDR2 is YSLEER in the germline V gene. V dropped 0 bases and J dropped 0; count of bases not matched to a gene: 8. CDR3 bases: TGCGCCAGCAGCCAAGATCGGAGACTAGCGGACTACCAAGAGACCCAGTACTTC. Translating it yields CASSQDRRLADYQETQYF.

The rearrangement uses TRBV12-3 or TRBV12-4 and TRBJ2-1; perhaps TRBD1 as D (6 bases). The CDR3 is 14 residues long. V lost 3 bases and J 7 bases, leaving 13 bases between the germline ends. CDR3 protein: CASSFTGKGNEQFF. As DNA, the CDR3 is TGTGCCAGCAGTTTTACAGGGAAAGGGAATGAGCAGTTCTTC.

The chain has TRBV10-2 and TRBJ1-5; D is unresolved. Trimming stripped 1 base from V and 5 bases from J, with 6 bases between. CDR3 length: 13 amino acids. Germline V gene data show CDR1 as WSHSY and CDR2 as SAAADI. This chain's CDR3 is CASSEFGDQPQHF. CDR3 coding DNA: TGCGCCAGCAGTGAGTTCGGGGATCAGCCCCAGCATTTT.

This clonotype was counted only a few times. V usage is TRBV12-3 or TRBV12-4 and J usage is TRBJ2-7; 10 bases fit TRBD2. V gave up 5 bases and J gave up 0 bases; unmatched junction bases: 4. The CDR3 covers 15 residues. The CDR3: CASSLGTSDSYEQYF. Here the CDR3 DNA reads TGTGCCAGCAGTCTCGGGACTAGCGACTCCTACGAGCAGTACTTC.

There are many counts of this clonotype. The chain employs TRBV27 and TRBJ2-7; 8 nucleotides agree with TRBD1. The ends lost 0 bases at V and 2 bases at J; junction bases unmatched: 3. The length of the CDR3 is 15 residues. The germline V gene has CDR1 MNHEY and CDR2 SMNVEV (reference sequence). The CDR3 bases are TGTGCCAGCAGTTTATCGTACAGGGGGACCTACGAGCAGTACTTC. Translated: CASSLSYRGTYEQYF.

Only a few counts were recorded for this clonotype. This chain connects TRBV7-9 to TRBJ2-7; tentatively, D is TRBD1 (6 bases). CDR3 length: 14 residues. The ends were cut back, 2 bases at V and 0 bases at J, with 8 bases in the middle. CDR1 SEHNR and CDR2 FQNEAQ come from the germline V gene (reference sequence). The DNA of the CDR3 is TGTGCCAGCAGCTTAACAGGGAGCTCCTACGAGCAGTACTTC. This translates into CASSLTGSSYEQYF.

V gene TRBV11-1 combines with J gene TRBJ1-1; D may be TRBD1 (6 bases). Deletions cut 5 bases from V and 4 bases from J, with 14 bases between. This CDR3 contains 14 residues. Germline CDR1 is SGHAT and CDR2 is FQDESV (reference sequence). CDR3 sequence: CASSITGIRTEAFF. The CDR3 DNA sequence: TGTGCCAGCAGCATTACAGGGATTCGCACTGAAGCTTTCTTT.

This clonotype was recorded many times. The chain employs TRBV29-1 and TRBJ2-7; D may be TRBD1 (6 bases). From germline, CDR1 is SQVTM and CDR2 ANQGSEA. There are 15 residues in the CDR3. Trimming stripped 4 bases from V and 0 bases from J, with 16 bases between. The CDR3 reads CSVAGALESSYEQYF. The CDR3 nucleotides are TGCAGCGTTGCAGGGGCCCTAGAAAGCTCCTACGAGCAGTACTTC.

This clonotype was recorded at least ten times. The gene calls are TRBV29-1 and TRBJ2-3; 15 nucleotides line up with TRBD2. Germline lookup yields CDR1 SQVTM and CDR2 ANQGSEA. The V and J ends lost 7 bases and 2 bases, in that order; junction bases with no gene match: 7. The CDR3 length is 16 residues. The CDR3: CSAEGTSGRSTDTQYF. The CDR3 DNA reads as TGCAGCGCCGAAGGGACTAGCGGGAGGTCCACAGATACGCAGTATTTT.